This T cell receptor beta chain comes out of a study of cytomegalovirus exposure and HLA in healthy donors. This CDR3 contains 13 residues. The germline gives CDR1 SQVTM, CDR2 ANQGSEA. Germline trimming cut 8 bases from V and 6 bases from J; bases unmatched to any gene: 7. Study-level findings and limits: According to an earlier analysis, most TCR beta V segments yielded productive rearrangements about 87% or about 30% of the time. No immune exposure information besides CMV serostatus was available. The classifier reportedly diagnosed cytomegalovirus status with high sensitivity and specificity.

A multiplex PCR was run with 60 Vbeta primers and 13 Jbeta primers. The method was immunoSEQ multiplex PCR; TCRdb's version includes in-frame clones alone and lacks a portion of them. Here the sample spans approximately 140,000 clones, 70% to 80% being singletons. A note on this clone: What it binds is unknown.

This receptor was taken from a female donor in good health and CMV-seronegative. Specimen: PBMCs. The rearrangement uses TRBV29-1 and TRBJ2-5, with 12 bases lining up with TRBD1. For the CDR3, the DNA is TGCAGCTCTTCCGGGACAGGGGGCAAGACCCAGTACTTC. As protein: CSSSGTGGKTQYF.